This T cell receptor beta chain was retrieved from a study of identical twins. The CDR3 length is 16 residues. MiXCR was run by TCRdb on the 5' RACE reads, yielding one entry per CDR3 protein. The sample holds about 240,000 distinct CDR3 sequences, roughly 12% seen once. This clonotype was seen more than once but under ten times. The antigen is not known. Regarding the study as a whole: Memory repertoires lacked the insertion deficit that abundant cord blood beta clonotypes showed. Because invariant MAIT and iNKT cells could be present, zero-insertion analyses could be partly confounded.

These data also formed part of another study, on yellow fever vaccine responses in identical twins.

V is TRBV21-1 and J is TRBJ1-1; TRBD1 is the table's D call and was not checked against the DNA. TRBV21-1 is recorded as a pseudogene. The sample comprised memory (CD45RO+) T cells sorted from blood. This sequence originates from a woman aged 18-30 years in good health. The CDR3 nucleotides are TGTGCCAGCAGCAAAGTGTCGCAGGGTGGTAACACTGAAGCTTTCTTT. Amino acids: CASSKVSQGGNTEAFF.